The T cell receptor beta chain under discussion was sequenced for a study of blood T cell repertoires in COVID-19. In the study overall: Acute and convalescent COVID-19 samples came from the United States, Italy and Spain. T cells, B-cell-depleted T cells, or PBMCs supplied cDNA or gDNA.

Cohort placement rested on clinical history that participants reported themselves. Shortly before study entry, within 2 weeks, exposed participants had met a COVID-19 case. J gave up 6 bases and V 4 bases, and 3 bases lay outside the gene matches. The CDR3 is 14 residues long. Germline V gene data show CDR1 as SGHRS and CDR2 as YFSETQ. Sequenced by immunoSEQ multiplex PCR; TCRdb stores in-frame clones only, minus some. Counted here are around 270,000 clones, approximately 88% occurring once; the ten biggest clones make up about 3.4%. The origin of this receptor is a woman between 40 and 50 years old who had been exposed to COVID-19. The sequencing sample was made of PBMCs or T cells enriched from blood (not recorded which). The chain is built from TRBV5-1 and TRBJ2-5; TRBD2 aligns across 13 bases. The CDR3 DNA is TGCGCCAGCAGCATGACTAGCGGGGGGAAGACCCAGTACTTC. Translated, it gives CASSMTSGGKTQYF.